A selection of T cell receptor beta chains follows, all from one sample in a study of blood T cell repertoires in COVID-19. TCRdb's table, derived via immunoSEQ multiplex PCR, lists solely in-frame clones and lacks some. The repertoire has under 200,000 clones, about four fifths of them found once; the top ten carry about 6.5%. The material sequenced was peripheral blood. The receptors come from a man between 65 and 85 years old with active or convalescent COVID-19. Both conserved end residues are part of each CDR3. The D gene is left open where the match is weak. Clone sizes are given selectively: once, few, many, or a class where the clone is expanded.

>NA|TRBV11-2|NA|TRBJ1-5
TGTGCCAGCAGCCCCCTCCCTTATAGCAATCAGCCCCAGCATTTT
CASSPLPYSNQPQHF
>NA|TRBV5-1|NA|TRBJ1-2
TGCGCCAGCAGCCAAAGGGGACTGACGGGCGGTGGCTACACCTTC
CASSQRGLTGGGYTF
>NA|TRBV2|TRBD1|TRBJ1-4
TGTGCCAGCAGGGACAGGGACTGGACTAATGAAAAACTGTTTTTT
CASRDRDWTNEKLFF
>NA|TRBV19|TRBD1|TRBJ1-1
TGTGCCAGTAGTATTGGGACAGGGACGAACACTGAAGCTTTCTTT
CASSIGTGTNTEAFF
>NA|TRBV2|NA|TRBJ2-2
TGTGCCAGCAGTGATGGGGCCGCCGTAAAAGACACCGGGGAGCTGTTTTTT
CASSDGAAVKDTGELFF
>few|TRBV19|TRBD1|TRBJ1-5
TGTGCCAGTGGAGCTCCAGGGGGCGCGGATAGCAATCAGCCCCAGCATTTT
CASGAPGGADSNQPQHF
>once|TRBV6-5|NA|TRBJ1-2
TGTGCCAGCAGCCTACAGGGTGCAACCCCCTATGGCTACACCTTC
CASSLQGATPYGYTF
>NA|TRBV5-1|TRBD1|TRBJ1-1
TGCGCCAGCAGCGCGGGGACAGCTAACACTGAAGCTTTCTTT
CASSAGTANTEAFF
>NA|TRBV27|TRBD1|TRBJ1-1
TGTGCCAGCAGTAGACAGGGGCGGAACACTGAAGCTTTCTTT
CASSRQGRNTEAFF
>NA|TRBV27|NA|TRBJ1-2
TGTGCCAGCAGTTCCACCTTCCTAGGGGAAGGCTACACCTTC
CASSSTFLGEGYTF
>NA|TRBV18|NA|TRBJ2-2
TGTGCCAGCTCTCGTAACCAGGAGGAGCTGTTTTTT
CASSRNQEELFF
>NA|TRBV3-1/TRBV3-2|TRBD2|TRBJ2-3
TGTGCCAGCAGCCAAGGGATGGAGACTAGCGGGACCATTACGCAGTATTTT
CASSQGMETSGTITQYF
>NA|TRBV6-5|TRBD2|TRBJ2-3
TGTGCCAGCATTCCTAGCGGGAGCTCAGATACGCAGTATTTT
CASIPSGSSDTQYF
>NA|TRBV1|NA|TRBJ2-1
TGCACCAGCAGCCAAGGAGGTGACCAGCCTCTACCAATTCTATTTCGATACAATGAGCAGTTCTTC
CTSSQGGDQPLPILFRYNEQFF
>NA|TRBV18|TRBD1|TRBJ1-1
TGTGCCAGCTCAGGAGGACAGGGATCCACTGAAGCTTTCTTT
CASSGGQGSTEAFF
>NA|TRBV18|NA|TRBJ1-2
TGTGCCAGCTCCCCTACAGGCTTGGGCTACACCTTC
CASSPTGLGYTF
>NA|TRBV5-1|TRBD1|TRBJ2-5
TGCGCCAGCAGCACCCAACCCCCCGGGACAGGGTACGAGACCCAGTACTTC
CASSTQPPGTGYETQYF
>NA|TRBV20-1|TRBD1|TRBJ1-5
TGCAGTGCTAGTGCCCAGGGGGATCAGCCCCAGCATTTT
CSASAQGDQPQHF
>NA|TRBV10-2|TRBD2|TRBJ2-7
TGCGCCAGCAGTGGGACTAGCGGGGCTTACGAGCAGTACTTC
CASSGTSGAYEQYF
>NA|TRBV5-1|TRBD2|TRBJ2-1
TGCGCCAGCAGCCCGGCGGGGGGCTCCTACAATGAGCAGTTCTTC
CASSPAGGSYNEQFF
>NA|TRBV6-5|TRBD1|TRBJ2-7
TGTGCCAGCAGTCCCAGGGGGAGAAGCTCCTACGAGCAGTACTTC
CASSPRGRSSYEQYF
>NA|TRBV29-1|NA|TRBJ1-1
TGCAGCGTTGTATCCCCTAACAGCAACACTGAAGCTTTCTTT
CSVVSPNSNTEAFF
>NA|TRBV7-2|NA|TRBJ1-3
TGTGCCAGCAGCTTCGCTCGGGGAAACACCATATATTTT
CASSFARGNTIYF
>NA|TRBV18|NA|TRBJ1-6
TGTGCCAGCTCGCTGACCGGGACAAGGAATAATTCACCCCTCCACTTT
CASSLTGTRNNSPLHF
>few|TRBV6-2/TRBV6-3|TRBD2|TRBJ2-7
TGTGCCAGCAGCAAAGGGACTAGCGGGGGCTCCTACGAGCAGTACTTC
CASSKGTSGGSYEQYF
>NA|TRBV18|NA|TRBJ2-1
TGTGCCAGCTCACCTCGCCGGACTACTATCGACAATGAGCAGTTCTTC
CASSPRRTTIDNEQFF
>NA|TRBV19|TRBD2|TRBJ2-7
TGTGCCAGTAGTATCGCAGCGGGAGGCTACGAGCAGTACTTC
CASSIAAGGYEQYF
>NA|TRBV7-2|NA|TRBJ1-2
TGTGCCAGCAGCGGACAGACAGGAAACGGCTACACCTTC
CASSGQTGNGYTF
>NA|TRBV30|NA|TRBJ1-1
TGTGCCTGGAGTGTAAACGGGAACACTGAAGCTTTCTTT
CAWSVNGNTEAFF
>NA|TRBV2|NA|TRBJ2-4
TGTGCCAGCGAGAGGGAGCAGGGACTAGCCAAAAACATTCAGTACTTC
CASEREQGLAKNIQYF
>few|TRBV5-4|NA|TRBJ2-7
TGTGCCAGCAGCCCGGGGGGCGGGAGAGCCTACGAGCAGTACTTC
CASSPGGGRAYEQYF
>NA|TRBV3-1/TRBV3-2|NA|TRBJ2-5
TGTGCCAGCAGCCAACTACACAGAGAGACCCAGTACTTC
CASSQLHRETQYF
>NA|TRBV5-1|NA|TRBJ1-1
TGCGCCAGCAGCTTGCAGGGGACAACTGAAGCTTTCTTT
CASSLQGTTEAFF